This T cell receptor beta chain was observed in a study of early T cells in non-severe SARS-CoV-2 infection. Study summary: Sequencing used unsorted whole-blood bulk RNA, so chains lack pairing. The study, taken as a whole, reports: Anti-spike CD8 specificities were favored by VDJdb matching, whose results missed private and CD4 specificities.

This clonotype was seen at least ten times. Its specificity is unknown. The germline V gene encodes CDR1 MDHEN and CDR2 SYDVKM. V was clipped by 6 bases and J by 4 bases, with 10 bases between them. This CDR3 has 13 amino acids. TCRdb called the 5' RACE reads again in MiXCR, with one record for every CDR3 protein. The sample consists of tens of thousands of distinct CDR3 sequences, approximately 6.1% of them appearing once. The chain employs TRBV28 and TRBJ1-5; D unclear. Sequenced here: whole blood, sampled at baseline. The sequence came from an adult who was a healthcare worker with PCR-confirmed SARS-CoV-2 infection or an uninfected control (not recorded which). CDR3 sequence: CASRPTANQPQHF. CDR3 in DNA: TGTGCCAGCAGACCGACGGCTAATCAGCCCCAGCATTTT.